Included here is one TCR beta chain sequence, with context. Its antigen is unidentified. Regulatory T cells were sorted as CD4+CD25hiCD127low/negative cells. The method was immunoSEQ multiplex PCR; TCRdb's version includes in-frame clones alone and lacks a portion of them. The sample includes 20,000 to 25,000 clones, 94% of them seen just once. This sample stems from a study of B cell selection in AIRE deficiency. Study-wide results and limits: Only TCRbeta was sequenced; around two fifths of shared healthy Treg sequences appeared in Tconv. In TCRBV usage, CDR3 length and diversity, patient Tconv and Treg cells matched healthy donors. About 33% of healthy-donor shared Treg TCRbeta sequences appeared in patient Tconv cells.

The sample comprised Tregs sorted from PBMCs. The clonotype was recovered from a human donor with AIRE deficiency.

CDR3 region: CASSLTSGGAGELFF. CDR3 DNA sequence: TGCGCCAGCAGCTTGACTAGCGGCGGCGCCGGGGAGCTGTTTTTT. The V call is TRBV5-1, the J call TRBJ2-2, with 8 bases aligning to TRBD2. The CDR3 totals 15 residues. V dropped 1 base and J dropped 6; count of bases not matched to a gene: 5. CDR1 is SGHRS and CDR2 is YFSETQ in the germline V gene.